The clone carrying this TCR beta chain was recorded once. The CDR3 extends over 15 amino acids. CDR1 is KGHDR and CDR2 is SFDVKD in the germline V gene. Trimming left V 7 bases short and J 0 bases short, with 12 bases between. The sample originates from a study of CD8 T cells in Susac syndrome. RNA, at roughly 0.45 to 1 ug, was reverse transcribed with random hexamers. TCRdb called the immunoSEQ multiplex PCR reads again in MiXCR, with one record for every CDR3 protein. The data contain fewer than 350,000 distinct CDR3 sequences, approximately 90% of them singletons. The receptor's source is a human donor with multiple sclerosis. The specimen sequenced was CD8+ T cells from PBMCs. The V call is TRBV24-1, the J call TRBJ2-1; D is unresolved. This CDR3 reads CATSDQHFSYNEQFF. The CDR3 region has the DNA TGTGCCACCAGCGATCAGCACTTCTCCTACAATGAGCAGTTCTTC.